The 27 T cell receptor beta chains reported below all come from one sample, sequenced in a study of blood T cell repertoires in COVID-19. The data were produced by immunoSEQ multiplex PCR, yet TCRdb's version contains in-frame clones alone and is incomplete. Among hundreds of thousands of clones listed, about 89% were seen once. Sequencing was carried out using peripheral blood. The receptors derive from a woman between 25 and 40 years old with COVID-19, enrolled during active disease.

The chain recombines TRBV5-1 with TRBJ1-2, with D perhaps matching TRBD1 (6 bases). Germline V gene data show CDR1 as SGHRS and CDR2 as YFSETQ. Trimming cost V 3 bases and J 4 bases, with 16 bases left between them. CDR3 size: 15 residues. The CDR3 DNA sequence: TGCGCCAGCAGCTCACGAACAGGGTTCAGCTATGGCTACACCTTC. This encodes CASSSRTGFSYGYTF.

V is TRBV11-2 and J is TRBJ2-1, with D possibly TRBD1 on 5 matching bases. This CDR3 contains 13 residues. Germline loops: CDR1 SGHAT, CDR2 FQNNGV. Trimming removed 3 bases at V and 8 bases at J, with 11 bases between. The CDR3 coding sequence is TGTGCCAGCAGCTTGCGACAGTGGGATGAGCAGTTCTTC. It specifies CASSLRQWDEQFF.

CDR3 sequence reads: CASRGTGVTEAFF. The DNA for the CDR3 is TGCGCCAGCAGAGGGACAGGGGTAACTGAAGCTTTCTTT. The chain employs TRBV4-3 and TRBJ1-1; TRBD1 matches 10 bases. This CDR3 has 13 amino acids. V trimming: 6 bases; J trimming: 5 bases; junction bases outside the gene matches: 3. Germline assignment: CDR1 LGHNA and CDR2 YSLEER.

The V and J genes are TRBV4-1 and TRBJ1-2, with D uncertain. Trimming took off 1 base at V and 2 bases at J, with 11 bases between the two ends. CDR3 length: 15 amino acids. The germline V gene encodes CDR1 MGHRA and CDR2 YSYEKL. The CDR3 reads CASSQGALLNYGYTF. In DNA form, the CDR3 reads TGCGCCAGCAGCCAAGGAGCCTTACTGAACTATGGCTACACCTTC.

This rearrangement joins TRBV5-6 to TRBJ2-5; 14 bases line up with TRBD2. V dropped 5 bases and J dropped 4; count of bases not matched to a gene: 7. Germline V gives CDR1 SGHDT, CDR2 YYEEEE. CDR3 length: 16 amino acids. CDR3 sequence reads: CASRRLAGGPLETQYF. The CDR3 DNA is TGTGCCAGCAGAAGACTAGCGGGAGGGCCCTTAGAGACCCAGTACTTC.

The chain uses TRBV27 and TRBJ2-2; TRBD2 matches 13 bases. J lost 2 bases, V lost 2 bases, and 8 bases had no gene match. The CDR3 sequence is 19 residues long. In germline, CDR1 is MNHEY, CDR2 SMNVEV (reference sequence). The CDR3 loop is CASSLASRTSGGNTGELFF. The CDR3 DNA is TGTGCCAGCAGTTTAGCCTCCCGGACTAGCGGGGGTAACACCGGGGAGCTGTTTTTT.

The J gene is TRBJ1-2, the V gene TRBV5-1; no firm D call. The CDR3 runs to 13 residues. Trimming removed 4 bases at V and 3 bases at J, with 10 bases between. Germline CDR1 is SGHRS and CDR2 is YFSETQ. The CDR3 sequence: CASSPIADYGYTF. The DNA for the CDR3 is TGCGCCAGCAGCCCGATAGCGGACTATGGCTACACCTTC.

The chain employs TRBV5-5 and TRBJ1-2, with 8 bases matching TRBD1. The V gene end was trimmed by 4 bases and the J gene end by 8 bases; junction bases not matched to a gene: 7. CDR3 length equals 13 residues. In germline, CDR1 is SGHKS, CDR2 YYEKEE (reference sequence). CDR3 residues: CASSIDRGGGYTF. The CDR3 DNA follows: TGTGCCAGCAGCATCGACAGGGGTGGAGGCTACACCTTC. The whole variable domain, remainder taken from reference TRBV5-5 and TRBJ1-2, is DAGVTQSPTHLIKTRGQQVTLRCSPISGHKSVSWYQQVLGQGPQFIFQYYEKEERGRGNFPDRFSARQFPNYSSELNVNALLLGDSALYLCASSIDRGGGYTFGSGTRLTVV.

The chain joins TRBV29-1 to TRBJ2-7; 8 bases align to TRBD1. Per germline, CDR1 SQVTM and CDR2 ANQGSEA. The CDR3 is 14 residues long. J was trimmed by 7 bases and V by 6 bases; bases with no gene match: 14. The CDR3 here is CSVAVSKDRVEQYV. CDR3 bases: TGCAGCGTGGCGGTCTCTAAGGACAGGGTAGAGCAGTACGTC.

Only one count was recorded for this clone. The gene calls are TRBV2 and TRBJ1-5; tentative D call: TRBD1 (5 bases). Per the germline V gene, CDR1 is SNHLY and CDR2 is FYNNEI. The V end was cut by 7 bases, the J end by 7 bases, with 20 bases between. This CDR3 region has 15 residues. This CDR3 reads CASIEMGGSGQPQHF. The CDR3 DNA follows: TGTGCCAGCATCGAGATGGGGGGGTCTGGCCAGCCCCAGCATTTT.

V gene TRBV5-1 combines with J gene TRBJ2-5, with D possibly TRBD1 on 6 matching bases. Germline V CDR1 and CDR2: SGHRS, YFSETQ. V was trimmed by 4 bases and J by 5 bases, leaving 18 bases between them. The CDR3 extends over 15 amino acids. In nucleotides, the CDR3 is TGCGCCAGCAGCATTGACAGGTCGGTCGGGGAGACCCAGTACTTC. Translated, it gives CASSIDRSVGETQYF.

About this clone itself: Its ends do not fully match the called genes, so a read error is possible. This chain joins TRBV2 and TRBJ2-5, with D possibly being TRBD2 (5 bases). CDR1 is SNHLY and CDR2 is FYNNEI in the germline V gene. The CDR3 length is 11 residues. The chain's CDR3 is CATSSGGLPDF. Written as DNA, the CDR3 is TGTGCCACCTCCAGTGGAGGACTGCCGGACTTC.

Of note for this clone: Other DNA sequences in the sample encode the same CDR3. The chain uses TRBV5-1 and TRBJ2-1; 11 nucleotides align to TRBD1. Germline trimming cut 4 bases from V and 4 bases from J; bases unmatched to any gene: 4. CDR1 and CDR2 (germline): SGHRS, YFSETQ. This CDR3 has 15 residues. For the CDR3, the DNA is TGCGCCAGCAGCCTAGGACAGGGGGCTTACAATGAGCAGTTCTTC. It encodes CASSLGQGAYNEQFF.

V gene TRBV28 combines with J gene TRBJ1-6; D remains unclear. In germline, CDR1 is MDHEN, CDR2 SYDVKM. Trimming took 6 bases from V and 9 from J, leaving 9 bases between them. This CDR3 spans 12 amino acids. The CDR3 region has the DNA TGTGCCAGCAGGGAGGGTACTTCACCCCTCCACTTT. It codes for CASREGTSPLHF.

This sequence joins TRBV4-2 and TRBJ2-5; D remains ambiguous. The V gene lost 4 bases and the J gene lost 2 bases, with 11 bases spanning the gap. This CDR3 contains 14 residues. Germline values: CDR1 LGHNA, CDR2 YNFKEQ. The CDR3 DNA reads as TGTGCCAGCAGCCCCCGGCGGATTCAAGAGACCCAGTACTTC. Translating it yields CASSPRRIQETQYF.

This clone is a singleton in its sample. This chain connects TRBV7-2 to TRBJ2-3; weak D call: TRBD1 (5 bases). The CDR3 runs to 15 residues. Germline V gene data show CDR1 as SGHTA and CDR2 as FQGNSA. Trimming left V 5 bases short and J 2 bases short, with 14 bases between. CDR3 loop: CASSPRQIATDTQYF. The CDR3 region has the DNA TGTGCCAGCAGCCCCCGACAGATCGCCACAGATACGCAGTATTTT.

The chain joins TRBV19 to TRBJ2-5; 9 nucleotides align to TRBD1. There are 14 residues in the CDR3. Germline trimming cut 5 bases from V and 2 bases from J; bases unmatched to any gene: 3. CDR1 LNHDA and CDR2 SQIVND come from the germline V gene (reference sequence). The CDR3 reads CASSLGQGQETQYF. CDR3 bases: TGTGCCAGTAGTCTAGGACAGGGGCAAGAGACCCAGTACTTC. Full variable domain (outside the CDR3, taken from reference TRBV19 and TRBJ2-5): DGGITQSPKYLFRKEGQNVTLSCEQNLNHDAMYWYRQDPGQGLRLIYYSQIVNDFQKGDIAEGYSVSREKKESFPLTVTSAQKNPTAFYLCASSLGQGQETQYFGPGTRLLVL.

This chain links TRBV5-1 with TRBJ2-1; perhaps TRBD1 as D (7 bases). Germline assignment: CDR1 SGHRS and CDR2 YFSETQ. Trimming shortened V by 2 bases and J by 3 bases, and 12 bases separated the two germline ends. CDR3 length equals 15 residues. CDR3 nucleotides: TGCGCCAGCAGCTTAGGAGGGGGCGGCTACAATGAGCAGTTCTTC. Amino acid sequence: CASSLGGGGYNEQFF.

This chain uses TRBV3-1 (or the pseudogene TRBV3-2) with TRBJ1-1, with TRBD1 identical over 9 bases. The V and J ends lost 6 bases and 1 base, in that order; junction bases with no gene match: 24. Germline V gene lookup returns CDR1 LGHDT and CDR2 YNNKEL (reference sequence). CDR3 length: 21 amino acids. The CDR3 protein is CASRYADRGNGPGDENTEAFF. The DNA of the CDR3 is TGTGCCAGCAGATATGCAGACAGGGGGAATGGGCCTGGGGACGAGAACACTGAAGCTTTCTTT.

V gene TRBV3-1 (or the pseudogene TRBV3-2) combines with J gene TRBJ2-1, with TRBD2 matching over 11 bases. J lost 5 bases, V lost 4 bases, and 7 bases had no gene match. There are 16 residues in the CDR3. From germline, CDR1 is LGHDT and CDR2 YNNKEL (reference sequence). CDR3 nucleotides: TGTGCCAGCAGCCGGGGTAGCGGGGGGGCCGACAATGAGCAGTTCTTC. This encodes CASSRGSGGADNEQFF.

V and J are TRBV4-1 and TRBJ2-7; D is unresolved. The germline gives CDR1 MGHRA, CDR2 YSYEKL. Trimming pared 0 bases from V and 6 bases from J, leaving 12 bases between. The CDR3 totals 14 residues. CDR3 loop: CASSQDPRGGEQYF. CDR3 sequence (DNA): TGCGCCAGCAGCCAAGATCCCAGAGGTGGCGAGCAGTACTTC.

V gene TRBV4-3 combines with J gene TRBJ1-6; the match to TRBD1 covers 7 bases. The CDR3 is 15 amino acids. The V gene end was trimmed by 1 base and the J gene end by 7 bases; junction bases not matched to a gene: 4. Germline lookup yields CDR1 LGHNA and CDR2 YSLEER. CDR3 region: CASSQGQGYNSPLHF. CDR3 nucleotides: TGCGCCAGCAGCCAAGGACAGGGTTACAATTCACCCCTCCACTTT.

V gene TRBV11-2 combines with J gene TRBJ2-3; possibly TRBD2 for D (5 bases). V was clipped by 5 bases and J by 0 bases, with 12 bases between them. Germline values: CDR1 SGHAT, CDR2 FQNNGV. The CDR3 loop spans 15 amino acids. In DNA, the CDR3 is TGTGCCAGCAGCCCACTAGTGTCTAGCACAGATACGCAGTATTTT. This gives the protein CASSPLVSSTDTQYF.

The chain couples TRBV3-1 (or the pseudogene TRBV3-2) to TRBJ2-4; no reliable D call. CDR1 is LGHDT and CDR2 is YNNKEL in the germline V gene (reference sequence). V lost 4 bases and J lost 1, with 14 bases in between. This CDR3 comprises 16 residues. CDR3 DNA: TGTGCCAGCAGCCCAGCGTTGAGTTGGGCCAAAAACATTCAGTACTTC. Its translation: CASSPALSWAKNIQYF.

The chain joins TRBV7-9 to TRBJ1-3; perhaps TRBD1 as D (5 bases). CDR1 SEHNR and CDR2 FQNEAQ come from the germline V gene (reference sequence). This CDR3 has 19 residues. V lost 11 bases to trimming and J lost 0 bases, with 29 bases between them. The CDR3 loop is CAPFPGGKRSSLSGNTIYF. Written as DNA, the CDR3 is TGTGCCCCTTTTCCGGGGGGAAAACGTTCTTCTCTCTCTGGAAACACCATATATTTT.

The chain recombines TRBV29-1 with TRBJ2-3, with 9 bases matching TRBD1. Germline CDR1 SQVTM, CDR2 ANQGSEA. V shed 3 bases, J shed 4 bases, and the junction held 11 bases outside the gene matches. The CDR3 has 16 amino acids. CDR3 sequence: CSVDAGLGQGPDTQYF. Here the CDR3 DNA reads TGCAGCGTTGACGCTGGGTTGGGACAGGGCCCAGATACGCAGTATTTT.

The CDR3 coding sequence is TGTGCCAGCAGCTTACTAGGACACCACAATGAGCAGTTCTTC. The encoded protein is CASSLLGHHNEQFF. The chain recombines TRBV11-3 with TRBJ2-1; D may be TRBD1 (5 bases). The CDR3 runs 14 residues. CDR1 is SGHNT, CDR2 YENEEA, per germline. V lost 2 bases, J lost 5 bases, and 10 bases lay in between.